This T cell receptor (beta chain) was documented in a study of CD8 T cells in ankylosing spondylitis. Study-wide results and limits: Disease-associated clones were reportedly significantly overrepresented in matched ankylosing spondylitis synovial fluid. Prior work had noted some motif variants in reactive arthritis blood and synovial fluid. Disease-linked clones, CD8+, were relatively rare in peripheral blood.

In germline, CDR1 is DFQATT, CDR2 SNEGSKA (reference sequence). CDR3 length: 15 amino acids. Germline trimming cut 5 bases from V and 0 bases from J; bases unmatched to any gene: 3. In its sample, this clonotype was seen many times. Its antigen remains unknown. TCRdb called the 5' RACE reads again in MiXCR, with one record for every CDR3 protein. The profile shows under 300,000 distinct CDR3 sequences, about 10% of them singletons. Sequenced: blood, either unsorted or a sorted T cell fraction (not recorded which). The sequence was obtained from a male donor with ankylosing spondylitis or in good health (not recorded which). The chain combines TRBV20-1 with TRBJ2-1; 11 bases are a match to TRBD2. Here the CDR3 DNA reads TGCAGTGCTGTAGCGGGGGGGGCCTCCTACAATGAGCAGTTCTTC. Its protein product is CSAVAGGASYNEQFF.